This T cell receptor (beta chain) was identified in a study of blood T cell repertoires in COVID-19. V lost 8 bases, J lost 5 bases, and 18 bases lay in between. CDR1 and CDR2 from the germline V gene are KGHDR and SFDVKD. The CDR3 is 15 residues long. Authors' processing steps: The assay estimated nucleated cells by amplifying reference gene primers. The data were produced by immunoSEQ multiplex PCR, yet TCRdb's version contains in-frame clones alone and is incomplete. The V and J calls and the clone size are those of that table, but D and trimming were determined from the DNA. This sample has 20,000 to 25,000 clones; less than 85% occur once, and the top ten carry more than 10%. This clone was seen a single time.

This clonotype was sampled from a man aged 55 to 70 with active COVID-19. The V call is TRBV24-1, the J call TRBJ2-1, with D possibly matching TRBD1 (5 bases). The sequencing input was peripheral blood. The CDR3 DNA is TGTGCCACCACGGCCCGGGCCAGGGCGAACAATGAGCAGTTCTTC. Amino acids: CATTARARANNEQFF.